The present T cell receptor beta chain was sequenced within a study of T cells in Graves' hyperthyroidism and ophthalmopathy. Deletions cut 3 bases from V and 2 bases from J, with 14 bases between. CDR1 is GTSNPN and CDR2 is SVGIG in the germline V gene (reference sequence). This CDR3 is built from 14 residues. The TCR beta CDR3 regions underwent amplification using RNA transcripts as the source. The HTBI primer set drove a first-round RT-PCR of the TCR CDR3. One entry per CDR3 protein results from TCRdb running MiXCR on the multiplex PCR reads. The table lists about 640,000 distinct CDR3 sequences, 20% of them singletons. About this clonotype: The antigen remains undetermined.

Study-wide results and caveats: Among thyroid clonotypes expanded above 0.001, most also appeared in blood.

V gene TRBV30 combines with J gene TRBJ2-7; the D gene is possibly TRBD1 (6 bases). The receptor's source is a man aged 25 to 40 with Graves' ophthalmopathy. Material for sequencing was blood. CDR3 DNA: TGTGCCTGGAGCTTCCTGGACAGAACCTACGAGCAGTACTTC. Translating it yields CAWSFLDRTYEQYF. Complete variable domain (other parts from reference TRBV30 and TRBJ2-7): SQTIHQWPATLVQPVGSPLSLECTVEGTSNPNLYWYRQAAGRGLQLLFYSVGIGQISSEVPQNLSASRPQDRQFILSSKKLLLSDSGFYLCAWSFLDRTYEQYFGPGTRLTVT.